This entry describes one TCR beta chain. Its cognate antigen is unknown. The data originate from a study of blood T cells in healthy people across ages. Study-level findings and limits: Long-lived donors had more naive CD4+ cells and higher diversity than aged donors.

The CDR3 is 17 amino acids. Then a second PCR, running roughly 7 to 12 cycles, was carried out with a sample-barcoded 5' primer and a J-beta primer mix. Sequencing of every sample gave 2.5 million or more CDR3-containing paired-end reads. TCRdb called the 5' RACE reads again in MiXCR, with one record for every CDR3 protein. The sample records around 710,000 distinct CDR3 sequences, around 46% being singletons. For every donor, a draw yielded 7.5 to 10 milliliters of peripheral blood. The extraction recovered at least 5 micrograms of total RNA per sample. The chain joins TRBV21-1 to TRBJ2-5; the table calls TRBD2, which could not be checked here. TRBV21-1 is a pseudogene. The clonotype originates from a woman aged 55 to 70 in good health. The material sequenced was blood. The CDR3, as DNA: TGTGCCAGCAGCAAAGCCGTAACTAGCGGGAGACGCGAGACCCAGTACTTC. Translation: CASSKAVTSGRRETQYF.